This T cell receptor beta chain was documented in a study of blood T cell repertoires in COVID-19. Data came from immunoSEQ multiplex PCR; TCRdb stores just in-frame clones and leaves some out. Of 150,000 to 200,000 clones listed, 85% to 90% are singletons. Germline CDR1 SGHKS, CDR2 YYEKEE (reference sequence). Trimming pared 3 bases from V and 0 bases from J, leaving 10 bases between. The CDR3 is 14 amino acids. The TCR was taken from a human donor in a cohort sampled during active COVID-19. V and J are TRBV5-5 and TRBJ2-7; perhaps TRBD1 as D (5 bases). Sequenced: peripheral blood. The CDR3: CASSWTPSSYEQYF. Written as DNA, the CDR3 is TGTGCCAGCAGCTGGACACCGAGCTCCTACGAGCAGTACTTC.